The sequence of this T cell receptor beta chain was determined in a study of cytomegalovirus exposure and HLA in healthy donors. General study results and limits: Cytomegalovirus-associated status was assigned to some 180 TCR beta chains. Rare TCR sequences dominated, though some public TCRs recurred in many donors. TCR clusters originating in the first cohort tended to co-occur in the approximately 130 validation repertoires, according to a later analysis.

About this clone itself: Its antigen remains unknown.

The method was immunoSEQ multiplex PCR; TCRdb's version includes in-frame clones alone and lacks a portion of them. The repertoire holds around 180,000 clones, with 84% as singletons. The CDR3 length is 14 residues. V shed 5 bases and J 6 bases; nucleotides not matched to a gene: 9. Germline CDR1 and CDR2: MGHDK and SYGVNS. The V gene is TRBV25-1, the J gene TRBJ2-7; 8 bases align to TRBD1. This sequence was found in a young man in good health and CMV-seropositive. Sequencing used PBMCs. The CDR3 sequence is CASSPQTGVGEQYF. CDR3 bases: TGTGCCAGCAGTCCTCAGACAGGGGTTGGCGAGCAGTACTTC.